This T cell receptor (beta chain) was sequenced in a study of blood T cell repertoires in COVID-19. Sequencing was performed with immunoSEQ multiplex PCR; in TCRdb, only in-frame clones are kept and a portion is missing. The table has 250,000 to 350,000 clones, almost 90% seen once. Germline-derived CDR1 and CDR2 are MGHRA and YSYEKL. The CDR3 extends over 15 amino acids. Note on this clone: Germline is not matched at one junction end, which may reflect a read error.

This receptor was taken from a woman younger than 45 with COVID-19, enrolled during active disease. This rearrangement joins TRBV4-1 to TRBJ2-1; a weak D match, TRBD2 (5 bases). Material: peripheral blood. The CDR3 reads CASSQAGMGYSEQFF. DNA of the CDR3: TGCGCCAGCAGCCAAGCCGGGATGGGCTACAGTGAGCAGTTCTTC.